The entry below describes one TCR beta chain. These data are taken from a study of blood T cell repertoires in COVID-19. The data were produced by immunoSEQ multiplex PCR, yet TCRdb's version contains in-frame clones alone and is incomplete. The sample holds 200,000 to 300,000 clones, around 81% seen once. Sequenced: peripheral blood. This TCR derives from a man aged 25 to 45 who had recovered from COVID-19.

CDR3 sequence reads: CASSPDRGETQYF. For the CDR3, the DNA is TGTGCCAGCTCACCGGACAGGGGGGAGACCCAGTACTTC. The V call is TRBV18, the J call TRBJ2-5; 10 nucleotides line up with TRBD1. Germline V gives CDR1 KGHSH, CDR2 LQKENI. This CDR3 spans 13 amino acids. V gave up 3 bases and J gave up 5 bases; unmatched junction bases: 0.